This T cell receptor beta chain was recorded in a study of graft-versus-host responses after intestinal transplantation. Study at large: The study gave all recipients anti-thymocyte globulin induction, then tacrolimus and steroids for 2 to 3 years.

The V end was cut by 0 bases, the J end by 0 bases, with 8 bases between. There are 15 residues in the CDR3. Germline assignment: CDR1 SGDLS and CDR2 YYNGEE. The method was immunoSEQ multiplex PCR; TCRdb's version includes in-frame clones alone and lacks a portion of them. The sample consists of tens of thousands of clones, 92% of them appearing once. Notes on the study in general: When patients had graft-donor T cell macrochimerism, their allografts held high graft-versus-host to host-versus-graft clonal ratios.

Comment on this clone: Its antigen is as yet unknown.

The TCR originated in a human patient who received an intestinal transplant, so some T cells may come from the graft donor. V gene TRBV9 combines with J gene TRBJ2-3, with D uncertain. The source material was PBMCs, sampled 98 days after intestinal transplantation. CDR3 amino acids: CASSVAWESTDTQYF. The DNA of the CDR3 is TGTGCCAGCAGCGTAGCATGGGAAAGCACAGATACGCAGTATTTT.